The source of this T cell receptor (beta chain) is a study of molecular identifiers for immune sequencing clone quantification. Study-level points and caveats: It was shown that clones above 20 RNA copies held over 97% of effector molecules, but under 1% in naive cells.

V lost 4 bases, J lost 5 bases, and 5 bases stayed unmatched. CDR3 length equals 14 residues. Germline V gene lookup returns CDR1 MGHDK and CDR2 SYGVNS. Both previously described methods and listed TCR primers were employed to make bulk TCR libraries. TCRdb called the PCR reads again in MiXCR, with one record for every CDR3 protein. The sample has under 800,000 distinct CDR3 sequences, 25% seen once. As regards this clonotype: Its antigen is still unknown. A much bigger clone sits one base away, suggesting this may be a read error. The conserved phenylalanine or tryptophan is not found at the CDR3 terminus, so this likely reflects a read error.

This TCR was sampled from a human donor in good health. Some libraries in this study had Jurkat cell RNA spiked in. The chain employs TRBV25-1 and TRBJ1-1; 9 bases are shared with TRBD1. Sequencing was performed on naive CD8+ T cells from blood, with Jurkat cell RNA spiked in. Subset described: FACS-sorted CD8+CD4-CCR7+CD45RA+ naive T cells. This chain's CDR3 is CASSVQGAGTEAFI. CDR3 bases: TGTGCCAGCAGTGTACAGGGGGCTGGGACTGAAGCTTTCATT.